The present TCR beta chain was sequenced within a study of blood T cell repertoires in COVID-19. Study information: T cells, B-cell-depleted T cells, or PBMCs provided the cDNA or gDNA that served as material.

This clone appeared a single time. Those enrolled, adults aged 18 to 89 years, came from about two dozen US areas. Losses at the gene ends were 0 bases for V and 2 bases for J; bases not matched to a gene: 0. The CDR3 contains 15 residues. The germline V gene encodes CDR1 SGHRS and CDR2 YFSETQ. Only in-frame clones appear in the TCRdb table, and some are missing; sequencing was by immunoSEQ multiplex PCR. The sample yields some 150,000 clones, about four fifths seen once. The sequenced sample consisted of PBMCs or T cells enriched from blood (not recorded which). The chain has TRBV5-1 and TRBJ1-5; 9 bases map to TRBD1. The TCR was taken from a woman aged 45-59 years in a cohort exposed to, infected with or recovered from COVID-19 (not recorded which). The CDR3 is CASSLGTGGNQPQHF. CDR3 DNA: TGCGCCAGCAGCTTGGGGACAGGGGGCAATCAGCCCCAGCATTTT.